The present T cell receptor beta chain was sequenced within a study of T cells in Graves' hyperthyroidism and ophthalmopathy. There are a few counts of this clonotype. After removal of 7 bases from V and 4 bases from J, the junction contained 7 bases not matched to a gene. Germline lookup yields CDR1 MDHEN and CDR2 SYDVKM. The CDR3 extends over 15 amino acids. The TCR beta CDR3 regions underwent amplification using RNA transcripts as the source. RT-PCR in the first round (using the HTBI primer set) targeted the TCR CDR3. TCRdb re-called the multiplex PCR reads through MiXCR, storing one row per CDR3 protein. Of approximately 300,000 distinct CDR3 sequences in the sample, 17% were seen once.

What was sequenced was blood. This sequence joins TRBV28 and TRBJ2-2; 9 bases are a match to TRBD2. The source of this sequence is a woman aged 60-70 years with Graves' ophthalmopathy. The CDR3 DNA follows: TGTGCCAGCAAAGGCGGGAGGGCGGCCACCGGGGAGCTGTTTTTT. This encodes CASKGGRAATGELFF.